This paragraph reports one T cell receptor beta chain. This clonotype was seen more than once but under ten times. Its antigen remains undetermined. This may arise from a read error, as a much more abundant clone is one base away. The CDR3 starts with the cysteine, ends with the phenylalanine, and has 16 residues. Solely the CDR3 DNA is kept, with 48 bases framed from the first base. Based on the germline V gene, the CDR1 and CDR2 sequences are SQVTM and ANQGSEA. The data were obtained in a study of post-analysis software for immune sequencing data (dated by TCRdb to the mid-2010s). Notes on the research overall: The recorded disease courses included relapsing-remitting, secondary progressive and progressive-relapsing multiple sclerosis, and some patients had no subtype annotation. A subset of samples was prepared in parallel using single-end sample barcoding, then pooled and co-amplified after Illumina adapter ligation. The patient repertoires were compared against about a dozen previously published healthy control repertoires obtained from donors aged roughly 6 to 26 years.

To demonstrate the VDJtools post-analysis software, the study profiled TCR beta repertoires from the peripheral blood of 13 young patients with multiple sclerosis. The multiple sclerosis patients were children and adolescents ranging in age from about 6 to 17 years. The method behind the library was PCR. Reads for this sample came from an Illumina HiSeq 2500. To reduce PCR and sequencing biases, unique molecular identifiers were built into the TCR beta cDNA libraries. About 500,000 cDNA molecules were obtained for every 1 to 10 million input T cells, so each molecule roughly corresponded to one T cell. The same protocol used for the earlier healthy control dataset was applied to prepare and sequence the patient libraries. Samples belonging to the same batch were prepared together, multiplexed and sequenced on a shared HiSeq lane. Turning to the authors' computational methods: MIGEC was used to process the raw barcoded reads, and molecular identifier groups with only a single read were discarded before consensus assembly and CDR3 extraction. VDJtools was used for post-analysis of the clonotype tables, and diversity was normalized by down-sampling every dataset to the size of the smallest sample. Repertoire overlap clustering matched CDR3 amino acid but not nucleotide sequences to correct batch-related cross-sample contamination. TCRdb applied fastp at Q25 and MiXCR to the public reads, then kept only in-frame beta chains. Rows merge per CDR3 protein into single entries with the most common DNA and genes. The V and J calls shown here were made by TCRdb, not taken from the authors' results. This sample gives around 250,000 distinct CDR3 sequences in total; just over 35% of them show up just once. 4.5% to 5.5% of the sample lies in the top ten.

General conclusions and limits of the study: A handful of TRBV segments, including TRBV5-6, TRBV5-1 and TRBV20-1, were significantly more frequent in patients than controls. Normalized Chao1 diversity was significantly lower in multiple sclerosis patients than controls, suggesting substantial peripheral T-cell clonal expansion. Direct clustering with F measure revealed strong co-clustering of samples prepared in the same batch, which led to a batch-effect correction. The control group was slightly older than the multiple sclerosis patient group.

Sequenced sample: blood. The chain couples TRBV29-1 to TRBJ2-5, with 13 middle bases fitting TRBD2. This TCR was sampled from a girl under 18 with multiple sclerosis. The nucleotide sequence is TGCAGCGTTGACGGACTAGCGGGGGCCTTTCAAGAGGCCCAGTACTTC. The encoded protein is CSVDGLAGAFQEAQYF. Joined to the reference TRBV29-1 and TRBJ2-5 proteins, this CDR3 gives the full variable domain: SAVISQKPSRDICQRGTSLTIQCQVDSQVTMMFWYRQQPGQSLTLIATANQGSEATYESGFVIDKFPISRPNLTFSTLTVSNMSPEDSSIYLCSVDGLAGAFQEAQYFGPGTRLLVL.